The sequence of this T cell receptor beta chain was determined in a study of shared clonotypes between healthy human individuals. Researchers ran the assay at a deep level. Produced via immunoSEQ multiplex PCR; TCRdb's table is partial and in-frame only. The table lists about 1.5 million clones, approximately 98% of them singletons. The receptor comes from a man aged 25-40 years in good health. Sequenced: naive CD4+ T cells sorted from blood. Indicated subset: CD45RA+ positively selected.

The CDR3 DNA is TGTGCCAGCAGCCGTGGACAGGGGGCCTATGGCTACACCTTC. It specifies CASSRGQGAYGYTF. This chain joins TRBV13 and TRBJ1-2, with TRBD1 identical over 11 bases. There are 14 residues in the CDR3. Germline V gene sequence: CDR1 PRHDT, CDR2 FYEKMQ (reference sequence). V gave up 5 bases and J gave up 4 bases; unmatched junction bases: 3.